The next 6 T cell receptor beta chains were all read from a single sample in a study of T-cell reconstitution after alpha-beta-depleted transplantation in children. As it was prepared, the TCRbeta library received unique molecular identifiers. TCRdb analysed the PCR reads with MiXCR anew, one entry per CDR3 protein. The sample has a few hundred thousand distinct CDR3 sequences; about 9.4% are singletons. This specimen was PBMCs, taken before TCRalphabeta/CD19-depleted stem cell transplant. These receptors all stem from a boy under two years old with acute myeloid leukemia, due to receive a stem cell transplant.

This clonotype showed up just once. A much larger clonotype is one base distant, so this may be a read error. The V gene is TRBV11-1, the J gene TRBJ2-1; D remains unclear. The germline V and J ends were trimmed by 3 bases and 0 bases, with 18 bases remaining between them. Germline CDR1 reads SGHAT; CDR2 reads FQDESV (reference sequence). CDR3 length: 18 amino acids. The CDR3 is CASSLSRWELPSYNEQFF. CDR3 in DNA: TGTGCCAGCAGCTTGAGTAGGTGGGAACTACCCTCCTACAATGAGCAGTTCTTC.

Here the CDR3 reads CASSLARDRYTDTQYF. The CDR3 nucleotides are TGTGCCAGCAGCTTAGCTAGGGACAGGTACACAGATACGCAGTATTTT. The rearrangement uses TRBV7-2 and TRBJ2-3; 8 bases are shared with TRBD1. The CDR3 is made up of 16 amino acids. CDR1 and CDR2 (germline): SGHTA, FQGNSA. The junction had 4 bases not matched to a gene; V was cut back by 0 bases and J by 2 bases.

Comments on this clonotype: A much larger clone sits a single nucleotide away, making a read error possible. This sequence joins TRBV9 and TRBJ2-1; TRBD2 matches 13 bases. CDR3 length: 16 residues. Unmatched junction bases numbered 7, after V lost 4 bases and J lost 6 bases. CDR1 and CDR2 (germline): SGDLS, YYNGEE. Here the CDR3 reads CASSILAGGPLNEQFF. CDR3 nucleotides: TGTGCCAGCAGCATACTAGCGGGAGGGCCCCTCAATGAGCAGTTCTTC.

This clonotype was seen repeatedly, ten times or more. The rearrangement uses TRBV7-2 and TRBJ1-1; D remains unclear. The germline CDR1 and CDR2 sequences are SGHTA and FQGNSA. This CDR3 region has 13 residues. V lost 1 base and J lost 4, with 7 bases in between. CDR3 bases: TGTGCCAGCAGCTTAGAGAGAGGCACTGAAGCTTTCTTT. Its protein is CASSLERGTEAFF.

The chain links TRBV7-8 to TRBJ2-5; 11 bases fit TRBD2. The CDR3 has 14 amino acids. The V segment lost 8 bases and the J segment 3 bases; nucleotides outside the gene matches: 5. The germline V gene has CDR1 SGHVS and CDR2 FQNEAQ. CDR3 residues: CASGPTSGEETQYF. CDR3 nucleotide sequence: TGTGCCAGCGGCCCGACTAGCGGGGAAGAGACCCAGTACTTC.

This clonotype occurred many times. The rearrangement uses TRBV5-1 and TRBJ2-5; the match to TRBD2 covers 15 bases. CDR1 and CDR2 (germline): SGHRS, YFSETQ. The CDR3 totals 16 residues. V shed 4 bases and J 3 bases; nucleotides not matched to a gene: 4. In DNA form, the CDR3 reads TGCGCCAGCAGCCTGGGACTAGCGGGGGGAAAAGAGACCCAGTACTTC. Translation: CASSLGLAGGKETQYF.